The entry below describes one TCR beta chain. This sample is part of a study of blood T cell repertoires in COVID-19. Overall study: COVID-19 samples, acute and convalescent, were from the United States, Italy and Spain.

The CDR3 runs to 15 residues. The V end lost 8 bases, the J end lost 0 bases, and 14 bases lay between the germline ends. From germline, CDR1 is MNHEY and CDR2 SVGAGI. Sequenced by immunoSEQ multiplex PCR; TCRdb stores in-frame clones only, minus some. Of fewer than 250,000 clones listed, 80% to 90% are singletons. The V and J genes are TRBV6-5 and TRBJ1-5; D not certain. The TCR sequence derives from a human donor in a cohort sampled during active COVID-19. Sequenced: peripheral blood. CDR3 amino acids: CASARPTYSNQPQHF. The CDR3 DNA sequence: TGTGCCAGCGCCCGTCCCACTTATAGCAATCAGCCCCAGCATTTT.